Sequencing of this T cell receptor beta chain was carried out in a study of blood T cell repertoires in COVID-19. The method was immunoSEQ multiplex PCR; TCRdb's version includes in-frame clones alone and lacks a portion of them. The sample consists of approximately 97,000 clones, 85% of them appearing once. CDR3 length: 14 residues. The germline V gene encodes CDR1 KGHSH and CDR2 LQKENI. Trimming removed 0 bases from V and 8 bases from J, with 13 bases in between. This chain connects TRBV18 to TRBJ1-2; D is perhaps TRBD1 (5 bases). Sequencing was done on a sample of peripheral blood. This clonotype was obtained from a man of 80 years or more with acute or convalescent COVID-19. CDR3: CASSPPAGEGGYTF. The CDR3 coding sequence is TGTGCCAGCTCACCACCGGCGGGGGAAGGGGGCTACACCTTC.